Listed here is a single T cell receptor (beta chain). Its antigen remains unidentified. The length of the CDR3 is 17 residues. Germline-derived CDR1 and CDR2 are SGHTA and FQGNSA. V shed 1 base and J 0 bases; nucleotides not matched to a gene: 3. The data belong to a study of cytomegalovirus exposure and HLA in healthy donors. General observations from the study: A later analysis linked a missense variant in DCLRE1C to the trimming of TCR beta V and J genes. Among TCR beta chains, those listed as cytomegalovirus-associated numbered fewer than 200. Most of the TCR beta V segments (in an earlier analysis) were productive either about 87% or about 30% of the time.

The PCR made use of 60 Vbeta and 13 Jbeta primers. The data were produced by immunoSEQ multiplex PCR, yet TCRdb's version contains in-frame clones alone and is incomplete. The sample has over 110,000 clones. V gene TRBV7-2 combines with J gene TRBJ2-3, with TRBD1 identical over 11 bases. This TCR was recovered from a male donor in good health and CMV-seronegative. Input material: PBMCs. The CDR3 DNA reads as TGTGCCAGCAGCTTAGGAGGGACAGGGGGTAGCACAGATACGCAGTATTTT. The encoded protein is CASSLGGTGGSTDTQYF.